Below, one T cell receptor (beta chain) is given with its context. Its antigen remains unknown. The data are from a study of blood T cells in healthy people across ages. Primers used in a second PCR of about 6 to 12 cycles were a sample-barcoded 5' primer and a J-beta primer mix. Sequencing of every sample gave 3 million or more CDR3-containing paired-end reads. TCRdb passed the 5' RACE reads through MiXCR, listing each CDR3 protein once. The data contain 1.5 million to 2 million distinct CDR3 sequences, about 50% of them singletons. Study-wide points: Unsorted PBMC input precluded a conclusive naive versus antigen-experienced comparison. With age, beta diversity per million T cells declined roughly linearly, significantly by 30 to 40. Naive T cell percentage by flow cytometry tracked strongly with beta diversity.

V was trimmed by 4 bases and J by 6 bases, leaving 10 bases between them. CDR3 size: 12 residues. Germline CDR1 and CDR2: SGDLS and YYNGEE. The sequence was obtained from a middle-aged woman in good health. V usage is TRBV9 and J usage is TRBJ1-2; D gene ambiguous. The sequenced sample was blood. The CDR3 nucleotides read TGTGCCAGCAGCTTACCTATGGATGGCTACACCTTC. Protein product: CASSLPMDGYTF.